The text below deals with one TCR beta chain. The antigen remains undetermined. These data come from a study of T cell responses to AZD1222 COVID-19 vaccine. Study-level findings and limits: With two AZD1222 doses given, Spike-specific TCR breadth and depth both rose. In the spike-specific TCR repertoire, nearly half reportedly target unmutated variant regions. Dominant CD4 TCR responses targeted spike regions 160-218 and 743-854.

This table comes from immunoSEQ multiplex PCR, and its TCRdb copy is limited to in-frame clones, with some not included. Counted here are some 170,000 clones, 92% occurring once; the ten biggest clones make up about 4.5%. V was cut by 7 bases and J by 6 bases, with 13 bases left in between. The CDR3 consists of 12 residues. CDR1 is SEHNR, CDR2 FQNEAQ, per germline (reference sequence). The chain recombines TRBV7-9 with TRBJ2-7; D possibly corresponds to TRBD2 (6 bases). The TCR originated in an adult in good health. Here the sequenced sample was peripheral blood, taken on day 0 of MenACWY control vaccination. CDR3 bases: TGTGCCAGCAACCCTGGAGGGGCCGAGCAGTACTTC. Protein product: CASNPGGAEQYF.